One sample yielded the 30 T cell receptor beta chains listed below, sequenced in a study of blood T cell repertoires in COVID-19 (TCRdb year 2020). Library creation used the immunoSEQ multiplex PCR assay. TCRdb took this table from immuneACCESS and kept in-frame rearrangements with V and J called. Such tables lack part of the clones; where checked against another copy, unresolved V genes explain under half of the gap, and the rest is unexplained. In all, the sample holds around 700,000 clones, and 85% to 90% of those were seen once. More than 0.25% of the sample rests with the top ten. The source material was peripheral blood. All receptors derive from a woman between 18 and 29 years old with acute or convalescent COVID-19.

The chain carries TRBV5-6 and TRBJ1-2, with D possibly TRBD1 on 5 matching bases. This CDR3 has 12 amino acids. V lost 10 bases and J 2 bases, leaving 12 bases between the germline ends. CDR1 SGHDT and CDR2 YYEEEE come from the germline V gene. In DNA form, the CDR3 reads TGTGCCTCCCAGGGCCGGAACTATGGCTACACCTTC. This encodes CASQGRNYGYTF.

J is TRBJ1-6 and V is TRBV27, with 12 bases fitting TRBD1. J lost 8 bases, V lost 1 base, and 6 bases had no gene match. Germline V gives CDR1 MNHEY, CDR2 SMNVEV (reference sequence). The CDR3 runs 17 residues. CDR3 coding DNA: TGTGCCAGCAGTTTATACAGGGGACAGGGGGCAGATTCACCCCTCCACTTT. Its protein is CASSLYRGQGADSPLHF.

The chain uses TRBV11-2 and TRBJ1-5, with 7 positions matching TRBD1. The CDR3 runs to 16 residues. J gave up 3 bases and V 1 base, and 6 bases lay outside the gene matches. CDR1 SGHAT and CDR2 FQNNGV come from the germline V gene. The CDR3 protein is CASSLATGAYNQPQHF. The CDR3, as DNA: TGTGCCAGCAGCTTAGCCACAGGGGCCTACAATCAGCCCCAGCATTTT.

This chain uses TRBV27 with TRBJ1-2, with D tentatively TRBD1 (6 bases). CDR1 is MNHEY, CDR2 SMNVEV, per germline (reference sequence). Trimming removed 2 bases from V and 11 bases from J, with 21 bases in between. CDR3 length: 15 amino acids. The CDR3 loop is CASSLTPGHWIGYTF. For the CDR3, the DNA is TGTGCCAGCAGTTTAACGCCGGGACATTGGATAGGTTACACCTTC.

This chain connects TRBV29-1 to TRBJ1-4; no clear D. Trimming shortened V by 5 bases and J by 0 bases, and 7 bases separated the two germline ends. Germline CDR1 and CDR2: SQVTM and ANQGSEA. CDR3 size: 13 residues. CDR3 region: CSVIGSTNEKLFF. The CDR3 DNA reads as TGCAGCGTTATTGGCTCAACTAATGAAAAACTGTTTTTT.

This clone has just one count. This rearrangement joins TRBV9 to TRBJ1-1, with 7 nucleotides matching TRBD1. Germline assignment: CDR1 SGDLS and CDR2 YYNGEE. The CDR3 has 16 amino acids. The trim removed 3 bases at V and 1 base at J, leaving 9 bases unmatched. The CDR3 region has the DNA TGTGCCAGCAGCGGTGGAACAGGGGCTCGGAACACTGAAGCTTTCTTT. This encodes CASSGGTGARNTEAFF.

The chain carries TRBV3-1 (or the pseudogene TRBV3-2) and TRBJ2-1; 10 bases line up with TRBD2. The J segment lost 7 bases and the V segment lost 0 bases, leaving 15 bases of the junction unmatched. The germline V gene has CDR1 LGHDT and CDR2 YNNKEL (reference sequence). CDR3 length: 19 residues. Here the CDR3 DNA reads TGTGCCAGCAGCCAAGATCAAAGCGGGGGGGCGGAAGTCGGGAATGAGCAGTTCTTC. Amino acid sequence: CASSQDQSGGAEVGNEQFF.

The chain employs TRBV28 and TRBJ2-5; the D gene is possibly TRBD2 (6 bases). Germline V gene data show CDR1 as MDHEN and CDR2 as SYDVKM. This CDR3 region has 13 residues. V gave up 5 bases and J gave up 5 bases, with 12 bases separating them. The CDR3 sequence is CASSRRGRETQYF. The CDR3 DNA reads TGTGCCAGCAGTCGGAGGGGACGGGAGACCCAGTACTTC.

The chain recombines TRBV5-5 with TRBJ1-2; 11 bases fit TRBD1. Germline values: CDR1 SGHKS, CDR2 YYEKEE (reference sequence). With V trimmed by 6 bases and J by 3 bases, 7 bases remained unmatched. The CDR3 is 15 residues long. CDR3 in amino acids: CASTPGQGAYYGYTF. DNA for the CDR3: TGTGCCAGCACGCCTGGACAGGGGGCTTACTATGGCTACACCTTC.

This clone has just a few counts. The chain uses TRBV10-3 and TRBJ1-3; D unresolved. This CDR3 has 15 residues. Trimming stripped 2 bases from V and 0 bases from J, with 8 bases between. Germline assignment: CDR1 ENHRY and CDR2 SYGVKD. CDR3: CAISEQQSSGNTIYF. The CDR3 region has the DNA TGTGCCATCAGTGAGCAACAGAGCTCTGGAAACACCATATATTTT.

This clone was seen only a few times. The chain carries TRBV12-3 or TRBV12-4 and TRBJ1-6, with TRBD1 as a possible D gene (6 bases). The CDR3 spans 12 residues. V lost 6 bases, J lost 15 bases, and 15 bases lay in between. The CDR3 loop reads CASRRGGLDLHF. CDR3 in DNA: TGTGCCAGCAGACGGGGGGGGCTAGACCTCCACTTT.

J is TRBJ1-4 and V is TRBV4-1; no definite D call. The V and J ends lost 4 bases and 0 bases respectively, with 9 bases between them. CDR3 length equals 15 residues. In germline, CDR1 is MGHRA, CDR2 YSYEKL. The DNA of the CDR3 is TGCGCCAGCAGCCTGGTGACACCAACTAATGAAAAACTGTTTTTT. Translation: CASSLVTPTNEKLFF.

V usage is TRBV4-1 and J usage is TRBJ1-5, with D maybe TRBD1 (6 bases). Germline lookup yields CDR1 MGHRA and CDR2 YSYEKL. Between the trimmed V and J ends, which lost 3 bases and 4 bases, there was a span of 10 bases. The CDR3 extends over 14 amino acids. CDR3 nucleotide sequence: TGCGCCAGCAGCCATAACCAGGGGAATCAGCCCCAGCATTTT. Protein: CASSHNQGNQPQHF.

V usage is TRBV5-1 and J usage is TRBJ2-5; 10 nucleotides match TRBD2. Trimming took 6 bases from V and 4 from J; bases not matched to a gene: 12. The CDR3 is 16 amino acids. Germline CDR1 is SGHRS and CDR2 is YFSETQ. The CDR3 protein is CASMGASGGYGETQYF. The CDR3 region has the DNA TGCGCCAGCATGGGGGCTAGCGGGGGATATGGAGAGACCCAGTACTTC. The entire variable domain, with the rest obtained from reference TRBV5-1 and TRBJ2-5, is as follows: KAGVTQTPRYLIKTRGQQVTLSCSPISGHRSVSWYQQTPGQGLQFLFEYFSETQRNKGNFPGRFSGRQFSNSRSEMNVSTLELGDSALYLCASMGASGGYGETQYFGPGTRLLVL.

The rearrangement links TRBV11-2 to TRBJ1-2; TRBD1 matches 9 bases. The CDR3 spans 15 residues. Germline V gene data show CDR1 as SGHAT and CDR2 as FQNNGV. V shed 8 bases and J 2 bases; nucleotides not matched to a gene: 9. This CDR3 reads CASAMGQGRNYGYTF. The DNA for the CDR3 is TGTGCCAGCGCCATGGGACAGGGTAGGAACTATGGCTACACCTTC. Full variable domain (missing parts from reference TRBV11-2 and TRBJ1-2): EAGVAQSPRYKIIEKRQSVAFWCNPISGHATLYWYQQILGQGPKLLIQFQNNGVVDDSQLPKDRFSAERLKGVDSTLKIQPAKLEDSAVYLCASAMGQGRNYGYTFGSGTRLTVV.

This chain links TRBV15 with TRBJ1-5, with unresolved D. V lost 4 bases and J lost 0, with 13 bases in between. The V gene's germline CDR1 is LNHNV and CDR2 YYDKDF (reference sequence). The length of the CDR3 is 16 residues. The CDR3 DNA reads as TGTGCCACCAGCACCCAGGCCCCTTATAGCAATCAGCCCCAGCATTTT. Translated: CATSTQAPYSNQPQHF. Full variable domain (missing parts from reference TRBV15 and TRBJ1-5): DAMVIQNPRYQVTQFGKPVTLSCSQTLNHNVMYWYQQKSSQAPKLLFHYYDKDFNNEADTPDNFQSRRPNTSFCFLDIRSPGLGDTAMYLCATSTQAPYSNQPQHFGDGTRLSIL.

V and J are TRBV6-2 or TRBV6-3 and TRBJ2-7; TRBD2 matches 11 bases. V was clipped by 1 base and J by 4 bases; unmatched bases: 3. Germline V gene sequence: CDR1 MNHEY, CDR2 SVGEGT. This CDR3 has 15 residues. The CDR3 protein is CASSYFGLAGYEQYF. The DNA for the CDR3 is TGTGCCAGCAGTTACTTCGGACTAGCGGGTTACGAGCAGTACTTC.

The chain is built from TRBV7-9 and TRBJ2-7; no firm D call. CDR1 SEHNR and CDR2 FQNEAQ come from the germline V gene (reference sequence). The CDR3 runs 14 residues. The V end lost 0 bases, the J end lost 5 bases, and 11 bases lay between the germline ends. DNA of the CDR3: TGTGCCAGCAGCTTAGCTCCGGTCTTGGACGAGCAGTACTTC. Translated: CASSLAPVLDEQYF.

Points on this clone: A junction boundary mismatches the germline segment, possibly from a read error. V and J are TRBV2 and TRBJ1-1; D gene unclear. Germline V lookup: CDR1 SNHLY, CDR2 FYNNEI. The CDR3 has 12 amino acids. CDR3 residues: CASREVSTEAFF. CDR3 DNA: TGTGCCAGCAGAGAAGTGAGCACTGAAGCTTTCTTT.

V is TRBV21-1 and J is TRBJ1-5; TRBD1 is taken as the D call from the table, unchecked against the DNA. TRBV21-1 is noted as a pseudogene. CDR3 length: 15 amino acids. CDR3 nucleotides: TGTGCCAGCAGCAAACTGACAGTCATCAATCAGCCCCAGCATTTT. Protein product: CASSKLTVINQPQHF.

V usage is TRBV5-6 and J usage is TRBJ2-2; the D is unclear. V was cut by 5 bases and J by 0 bases, with 8 bases left in between. In germline, CDR1 is SGHDT, CDR2 YYEEEE. The CDR3 is 14 residues long. This chain's CDR3 is CASSYTANTGELFF. CDR3 in DNA: TGTGCCAGCAGTTACACAGCGAACACCGGGGAGCTGTTTTTT.

This clone was seen once. This chain joins TRBV5-1 and TRBJ2-2; TRBD2 might be the D (5 bases). This CDR3 has 14 amino acids. V was pared by 8 bases and J by 4 bases, with 15 bases between. CDR1 is SGHRS, CDR2 YFSETQ, per germline. The CDR3 DNA reads TGCGCCAGTACCCCAGGTGGGAGCACCGGGGAGCTGTTTTTT. Translated, it gives CASTPGGSTGELFF. The full variable domain, with the rest looked up from reference TRBV5-1 and TRBJ2-2, is KAGVTQTPRYLIKTRGQQVTLSCSPISGHRSVSWYQQTPGQGLQFLFEYFSETQRNKGNFPGRFSGRQFSNSRSEMNVSTLELGDSALYLCASTPGGSTGELFFGEGSRLTVL.

In regard to this clone: Distinct nucleotide sequences in the sample also encode this CDR3. The chain combines TRBV7-6 with TRBJ2-2; TRBD1 agrees at 7 bases. In germline, CDR1 is SGHVS, CDR2 FNYEAQ. J gave up 2 bases and V 7 bases, and 7 bases lay outside the gene matches. The length of the CDR3 is 15 residues. CDR3 in DNA: TGTGCCAGCATAGACAGGGATCCCAACACCGGGGAGCTGTTTTTT. Protein product: CASIDRDPNTGELFF.

This chain uses TRBV5-7 with TRBJ2-7; TRBD1 matches 7 bases. Being an ORF, TRBV5-7 has a function that is uncertain. V was clipped by 1 base and J by 2 bases; unmatched bases: 3. The CDR3 runs 14 residues. This CDR3 reads CASSLSTGAYEQYF. Here the CDR3 DNA reads TGTGCCAGCAGCTTGTCTACAGGGGCCTACGAGCAGTACTTC.

The chain has TRBV15 and TRBJ1-1, with 7 bases fitting TRBD1. Germline values: CDR1 LNHNV, CDR2 YYDKDF (reference sequence). The CDR3 is 15 amino acids. Losses at the gene ends were 10 bases for V and 4 bases for J; bases not matched to a gene: 15. The CDR3 loop reads CAIRDSPPGGTEAFF. In nucleotides, the CDR3 is TGTGCCATTCGGGACAGTCCCCCTGGGGGCACTGAAGCTTTCTTT.

The sample holds one count of this clone. V gene TRBV2 combines with J gene TRBJ1-5, with D possibly being TRBD1 (5 bases). Germline CDR1 SNHLY, CDR2 FYNNEI. The CDR3 totals 13 residues. Trimming shortened V by 8 bases and J by 0 bases, and 8 bases separated the two germline ends. The CDR3 reads CASARGSNQPQHF. As DNA, the CDR3 is TGTGCCAGCGCAAGGGGTAGCAATCAGCCCCAGCATTTT.

V and J are TRBV2 and TRBJ1-1; D may be TRBD1 (6 bases). The CDR3 spans 14 residues. From germline, CDR1 is SNHLY and CDR2 FYNNEI. Trimming shortened V by 6 bases and J by 4 bases, and 15 bases separated the two germline ends. CDR3 protein: CASRPLRGTTEAFF. Here the CDR3 DNA reads TGTGCCAGCAGACCCTTGAGGGGGACCACTGAAGCTTTCTTT.

This chain uses TRBV19 with TRBJ1-4; D call uncertain. CDR3 length equals 13 residues. V lost 7 bases and J 5 bases, leaving 11 bases between the germline ends. Per germline, CDR1 LNHDA and CDR2 SQIVND (reference sequence). This CDR3 is CASTLSRNEKLFF. DNA of the CDR3: TGTGCCAGTACCCTCTCCAGGAATGAAAAACTGTTTTTT.

As to this clone: At one end, the junction sequence differs from germline, possibly due to a read error. The rearrangement uses TRBV11-2 and TRBJ1-2; maybe TRBD1 (6 bases). This CDR3 has 13 residues. From germline, CDR1 is SGHAT and CDR2 FQNNGV. CDR3 region: CASSLERDTVFDF. The CDR3 nucleotides are TGTGCCAGCAGCTTAGAACGGGACACGGTTTTTGACTTC.

V is TRBV6-4 and J is TRBJ2-3; 8 bases align to TRBD2. The CDR3 runs to 16 residues. Per the germline V gene, CDR1 is MRHNA and CDR2 is SNTAGT. Trimming removed 0 bases from V and 0 bases from J; junction bases left unmatched: 2. The CDR3 reads CASSDSGGGSTDTQYF. The CDR3 nucleotides are TGTGCCAGCAGTGACTCCGGCGGGGGGAGCACAGATACGCAGTATTTT.